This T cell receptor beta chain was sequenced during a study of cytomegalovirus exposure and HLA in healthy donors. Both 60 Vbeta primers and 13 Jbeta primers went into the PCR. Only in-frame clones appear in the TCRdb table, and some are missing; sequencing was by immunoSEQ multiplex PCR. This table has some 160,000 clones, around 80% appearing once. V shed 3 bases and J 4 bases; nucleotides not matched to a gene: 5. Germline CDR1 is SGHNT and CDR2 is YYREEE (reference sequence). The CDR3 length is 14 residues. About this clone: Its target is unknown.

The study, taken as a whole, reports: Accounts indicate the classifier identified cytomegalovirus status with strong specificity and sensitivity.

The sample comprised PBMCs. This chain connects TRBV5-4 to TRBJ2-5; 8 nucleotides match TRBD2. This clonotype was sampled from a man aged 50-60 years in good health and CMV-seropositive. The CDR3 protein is CASSSPGGGETQYF. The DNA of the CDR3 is TGTGCCAGCAGCTCCCCCGGGGGGGGAGAGACCCAGTACTTC.